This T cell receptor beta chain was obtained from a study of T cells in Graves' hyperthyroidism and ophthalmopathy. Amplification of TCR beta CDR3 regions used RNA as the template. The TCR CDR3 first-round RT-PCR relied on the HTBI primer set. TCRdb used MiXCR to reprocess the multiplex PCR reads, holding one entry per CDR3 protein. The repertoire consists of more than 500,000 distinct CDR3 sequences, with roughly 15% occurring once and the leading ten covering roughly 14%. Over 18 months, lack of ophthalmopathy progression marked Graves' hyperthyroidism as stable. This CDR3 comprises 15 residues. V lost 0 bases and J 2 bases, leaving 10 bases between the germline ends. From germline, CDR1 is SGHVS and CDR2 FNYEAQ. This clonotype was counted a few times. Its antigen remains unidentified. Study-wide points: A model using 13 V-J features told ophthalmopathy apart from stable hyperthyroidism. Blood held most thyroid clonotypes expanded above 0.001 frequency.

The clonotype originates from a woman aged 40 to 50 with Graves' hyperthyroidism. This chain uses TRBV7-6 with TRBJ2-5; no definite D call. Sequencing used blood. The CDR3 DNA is TGTGCCAGCAGCTTAGCGTGGGCAGCTCAAGAGACCCAGTACTTC. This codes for CASSLAWAAQETQYF.